This TCR beta chain was recovered during a study of memory CD4+ T cells and cytomegalovirus serostatus. Study-level points and caveats: About 40% of the roughly 160 known CMV-associated TCRbeta sequences appeared in CD4+ memory.

This clone was seen just once. What it binds is not known. The sort gate was single viable CD3+CD4+CD8-CD45RO+ cells for memory CD4+ T cells. In the authors' methods: After removing out-of-frame reads, 2 million to 2.5 million distinct TCRbeta sequences remained. TCRdb keeps only in-frame clones here, not all; method: immunoSEQ multiplex PCR. V, J and clone size are those of that table, while D and trimming were read from the DNA. In the table there are roughly 50,000 clones, roughly 80% of which are singletons. This CDR3 is 12 amino acids long. V lost 6 bases and J 12 bases, leaving 17 bases between the germline ends. CDR1 and CDR2 from the germline V gene are MDHEN and SYDVKM.

The sequence was collected from an adult in good health and CMV-seronegative. The sequenced material came from memory CD4+ T cells from blood. The chain is built from TRBV28 and TRBJ1-2, with unresolved D. For the CDR3, the DNA is TGTGCCAGCAGCCCCCCAGGCCGAGCCCACACCTTC. Protein product: CASSPPGRAHTF.